These 3 T cell receptor beta chains came from one sample sequenced in a study of OX40 agonist ivuxolimab in advanced cancers. The library came from the immunoSEQ multiplex PCR assay. Drawn from immuneACCESS, this table holds only the in-frame rearrangements with V and J called that TCRdb kept. Clones are partly lost; checked studies trace under half to an unresolved V gene and leave the rest unexplained. Counted in this sample were roughly 92,000 clones; roughly 89% of them appeared once. The top ten constitute 1.4% to 1.5% of the sample. This specimen was CD4+ or CD8+ T cells sorted from blood, taken in a trial of the OX40 agonist ivuxolimab. The receptor set was obtained from an adult with an advanced solid tumor such as melanoma, head and neck, liver or kidney cancer.

This clone was seen just once. The CDR3 sequence is CAISEGDVSNQPQHF. CDR3 DNA: TGTGCCATCAGTGAAGGGGACGTAAGCAATCAGCCCCAGCATTTT. V is TRBV10-3 and J is TRBJ1-5; maybe TRBD1 (5 bases). This CDR3 has 15 amino acids. Trimming left V 3 bases short and J 1 base short, with 10 bases between. Germline assignment: CDR1 ENHRY and CDR2 SYGVKD.

The chain couples TRBV5-6 to TRBJ2-3; the D is unclear. With 4 bases removed from V and 2 bases from J, the gap between germline ends came to 8 bases. The CDR3 loop spans 13 amino acids. Germline V gives CDR1 SGHDT, CDR2 YYEEEE. CDR3 nucleotides: TGTGCCAGCAGCCCTACCCACACAGATACGCAGTATTTT. Translation: CASSPTHTDTQYF.

The chain combines TRBV19 with TRBJ1-5; TRBD1 matches 9 bases. Germline assignment: CDR1 LNHDA and CDR2 SQIVND (reference sequence). V dropped 5 bases and J dropped 4; count of bases not matched to a gene: 15. This CDR3 region has 18 residues. The CDR3 DNA follows: TGTGCCAGTAGTTCTACCAGGGGACAGGGAAAAACAAATCAGCCCCAGCATTTT. It yields the protein CASSSTRGQGKTNQPQHF.